This T cell receptor (beta chain) was sequenced in a study of T cells in narcolepsy. Across the whole study: Donors had narcolepsy type 1 or type 2, or were healthy controls.

Findings and caveats of the study: Autoreactive clone sequences were missing from some blood memory CD4+ repertoires. Reportedly, autoreactive clonotypes were serially detected in patients' blood but not controls'. HCRT-specific and TRIB2-specific autoreactive clonotypes appeared among same-patient CSF and blood CD4+ clonotypes.

This table comes from immunoSEQ multiplex PCR, and its TCRdb copy is limited to in-frame clones, with some not included. The data contain 30,000 to 45,000 clones, approximately 86% of them seen just once; the ten biggest clones take up about 1.5%. To note about this clone: Its cognate antigen is unknown.

The sequence was collected from a human donor with narcolepsy. The sequencing sample was made of CD45RA- memory CD4+ T cells from PBMCs.

The CDR3 coding sequence is TGTGCCGGAACCTCGGGACTACCTTACGAGCAGTACTTC. Translating it yields CAGTSGLPYEQYF. This chain connects TRBV30 to TRBJ2-7; TRBD2 matches 7 bases. Germline V gene sequence: CDR1 GTSNPN, CDR2 SVGIG (reference sequence). The V and J ends lost 8 bases and 4 bases, in that order; junction bases with no gene match: 11. The CDR3 is 13 residues long. Using reference TRBV30 and TRBJ2-7 for the parts outside the CDR3, the full variable domain is SQTIHQWPATLVQPVGSPLSLECTVEGTSNPNLYWYRQAAGRGLQLLFYSVGIGQISSEVPQNLSASRPQDRQFILSSKKLLLSDSGFYLCAGTSGLPYEQYFGPGTRLTVT.